The 2 T cell receptor beta chains given below trace back to one sample, sequenced in a study of shared clonotypes between healthy human individuals. Profiled with immunoSEQ multiplex PCR; TCRdb holds only in-frame clones, not every one. This table has 2 million to 2.5 million clones, more than 90% appearing once. The source material was naive CD4+ T cells sorted from blood. Subset: CD45RA+ positively selected. All receptors come from a man between 18 and 29 years old in good health.

The genes are TRBV7-2 and TRBJ2-1; 15 bases are a match to TRBD2. CDR3 size: 18 residues. Germline lookup yields CDR1 SGHTA and CDR2 FQGNSA. J was trimmed by 4 bases and V by 5 bases; bases with no gene match: 9. CDR3 sequence reads: CASSGPGTSGRSYNEQFF. CDR3 bases: TGTGCCAGCAGCGGACCCGGGACTAGCGGGAGGTCATACAATGAGCAGTTCTTC.

V gene TRBV11-2 combines with J gene TRBJ1-2; D may be TRBD1 (5 bases). Germline CDR1 SGHAT, CDR2 FQNNGV. CDR3 length: 17 residues. Between the trimmed V and J ends, which lost 5 bases and 0 bases, there was a span of 19 bases. CDR3 coding DNA: TGTGCCAGCAGCCCCCAGGGAGTGGGGCTGACTAACTATGGCTACACCTTC. Protein: CASSPQGVGLTNYGYTF. The whole variable domain, remainder taken from reference TRBV11-2 and TRBJ1-2, is EAGVAQSPRYKIIEKRQSVAFWCNPISGHATLYWYQQILGQGPKLLIQFQNNGVVDDSQLPKDRFSAERLKGVDSTLKIQPAKLEDSAVYLCASSPQGVGLTNYGYTFGSGTRLTVV.